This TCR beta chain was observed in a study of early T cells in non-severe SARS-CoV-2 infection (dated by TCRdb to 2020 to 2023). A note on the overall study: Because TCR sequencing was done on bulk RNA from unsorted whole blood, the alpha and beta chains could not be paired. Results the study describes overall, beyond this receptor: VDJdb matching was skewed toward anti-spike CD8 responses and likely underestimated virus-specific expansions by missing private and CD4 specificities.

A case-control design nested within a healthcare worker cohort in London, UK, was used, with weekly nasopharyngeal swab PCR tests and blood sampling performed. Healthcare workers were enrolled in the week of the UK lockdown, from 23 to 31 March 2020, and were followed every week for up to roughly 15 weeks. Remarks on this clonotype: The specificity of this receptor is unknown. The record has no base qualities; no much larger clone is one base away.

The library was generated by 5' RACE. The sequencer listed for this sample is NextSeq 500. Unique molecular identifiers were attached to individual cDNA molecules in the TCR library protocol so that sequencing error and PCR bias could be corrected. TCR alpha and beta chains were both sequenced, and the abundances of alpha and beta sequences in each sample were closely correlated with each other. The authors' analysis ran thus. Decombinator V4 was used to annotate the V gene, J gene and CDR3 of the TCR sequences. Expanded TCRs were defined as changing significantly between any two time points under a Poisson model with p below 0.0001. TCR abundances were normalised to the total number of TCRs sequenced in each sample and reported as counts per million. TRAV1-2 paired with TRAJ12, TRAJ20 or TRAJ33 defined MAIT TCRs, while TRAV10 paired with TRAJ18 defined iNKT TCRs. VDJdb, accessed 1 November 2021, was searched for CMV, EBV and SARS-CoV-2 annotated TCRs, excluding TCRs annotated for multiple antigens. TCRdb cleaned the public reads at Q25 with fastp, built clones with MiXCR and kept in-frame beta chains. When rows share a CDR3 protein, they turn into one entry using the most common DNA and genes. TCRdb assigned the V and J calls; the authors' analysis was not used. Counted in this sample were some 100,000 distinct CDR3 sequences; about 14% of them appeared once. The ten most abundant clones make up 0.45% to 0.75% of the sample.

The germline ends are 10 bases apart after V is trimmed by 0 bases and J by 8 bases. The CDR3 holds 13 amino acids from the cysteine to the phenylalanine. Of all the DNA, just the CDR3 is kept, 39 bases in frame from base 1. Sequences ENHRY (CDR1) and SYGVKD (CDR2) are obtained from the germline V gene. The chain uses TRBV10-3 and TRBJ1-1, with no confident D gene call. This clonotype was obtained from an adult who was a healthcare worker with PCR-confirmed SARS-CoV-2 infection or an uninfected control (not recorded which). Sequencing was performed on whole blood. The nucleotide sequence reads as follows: TGTGCCATCAGTGAGTCGGGGATTGGGGAAGCTTTCTTT. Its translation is CAISESGIGEAFF.